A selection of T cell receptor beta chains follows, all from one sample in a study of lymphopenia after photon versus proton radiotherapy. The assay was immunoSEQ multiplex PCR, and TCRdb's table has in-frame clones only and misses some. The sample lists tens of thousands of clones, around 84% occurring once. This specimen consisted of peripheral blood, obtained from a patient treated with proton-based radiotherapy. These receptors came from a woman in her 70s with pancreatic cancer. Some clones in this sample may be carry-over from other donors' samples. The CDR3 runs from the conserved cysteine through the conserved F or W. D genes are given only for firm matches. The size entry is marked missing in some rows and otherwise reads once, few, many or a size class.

TGTGCCAGCAGTTTAGGGACAGGGCACCAAGGCTACACCTTC,CASSLGTGHQGYTF,TRBD1,TRBV27,TRBJ1-2,-
TGTGCCAGCACGGCAGGGCTCAGCACCGGGGAGCTGTTTTTT,CASTAGLSTGELFF,-,TRBV2,TRBJ2-2,few
TGTGCCAGCAGCCCAAGAGTAGGTACCCATGAGCAGTTCTTC,CASSPRVGTHEQFF,-,TRBV7-2,TRBJ2-1,once
TGTGCCAGCACCTTGGGGACGGTCAGCTCTGGAAACACCATATATTTT,CASTLGTVSSGNTIYF,-,TRBV7-9,TRBJ1-3,once
TGTGCCATCAGTGAGGGCTCGGGAGGGAACAATGAGCAGTTCTTC,CAISEGSGGNNEQFF,TRBD2,TRBV10-3,TRBJ2-1,-
TGTGCCTGTAGTGTCAGGGGGCCTGGAAACACCATATATTTT,CACSVRGPGNTIYF,TRBD1,TRBV30,TRBJ1-3,-
TGTGCCAGCAGTTTACAGGGTACCACTGAAGCTTTCTTT,CASSLQGTTEAFF,-,TRBV27,TRBJ1-1,-
TGCGCCAGCAGTGGCACTTCAGCTTTTGGGCAGTACTTC,CASSGTSAFGQYF,-,TRBV10-1,TRBJ2-7,-
TGTGCCAGCAGCCCAACGCAGGGGGCAGGGACTGAAGCTTTCTTT,CASSPTQGAGTEAFF,TRBD1,TRBV9,TRBJ1-1,-
TGTGCCTGGAGTGTTGGGGGACGGGTGGATCAGCCCCAGCATTTT,CAWSVGGRVDQPQHF,-,TRBV30,TRBJ1-5,few
TGTGCCAGCAGTTACCGAGGGGAATTTGATGAGCAGTTCTTC,CASSYRGEFDEQFF,-,TRBV6-6,TRBJ2-1,few
TGTGCCTGGAGTGACAGCCATAACACTGAAGCTTTCTTT,CAWSDSHNTEAFF,-,TRBV30,TRBJ1-1,-
TGTGCCAGCAGATCCCCAGGGGGTGTACCAGATACGCAGTATTTT,CASRSPGGVPDTQYF,TRBD1,TRBV6-5,TRBJ2-3,-